The TCR beta chain described here comes from a study of T-cell reconstitution after alpha-beta-depleted transplantation in children. Study conclusions and caveats: A year post-transplant, T-cell counts and diversity derived mostly from newly produced T cells.

Per the germline V gene, CDR1 is MGHRA and CDR2 is YSYEKL. J lost 9 bases, V lost 4 bases, and 7 bases had no gene match. The CDR3 runs 14 residues. Preparation of the TCRbeta library involved a method that used unique molecular identifiers. TCRdb passed the PCR reads through MiXCR, listing each CDR3 protein once. The sample records 300,000 to 400,000 distinct CDR3 sequences, 15% to 20% being singletons. This clonotype was detected ten times or more. Its antigen is not identified. This TCR was sampled from a male patient between 2 and 15 years old who had a stem cell transplant for acute lymphoblastic leukemia, so the T cells may come from the graft donor. This chain joins TRBV4-1 and TRBJ2-1; 9 positions agree with TRBD2. Sequences were derived from PBMCs, mostly from graft donor cells, sampled 360 days after TCRalphabeta/CD19-depleted stem cell transplant. Here the CDR3 reads CASSLPGLAFEQFF. The CDR3 bases are TGCGCCAGCAGCCTCCCAGGACTAGCGTTTGAGCAGTTCTTC.